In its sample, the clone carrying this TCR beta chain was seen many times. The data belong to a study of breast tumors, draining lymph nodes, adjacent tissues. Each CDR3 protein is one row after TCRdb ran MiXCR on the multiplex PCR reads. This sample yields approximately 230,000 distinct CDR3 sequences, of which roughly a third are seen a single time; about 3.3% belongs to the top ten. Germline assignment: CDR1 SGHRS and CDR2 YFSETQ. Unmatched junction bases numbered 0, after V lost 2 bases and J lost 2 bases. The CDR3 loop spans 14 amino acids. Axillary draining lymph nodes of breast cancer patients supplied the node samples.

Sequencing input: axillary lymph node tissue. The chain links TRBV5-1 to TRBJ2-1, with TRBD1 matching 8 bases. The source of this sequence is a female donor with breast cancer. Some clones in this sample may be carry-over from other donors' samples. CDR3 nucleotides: TGCGCCAGCAGCTTACAGGGGGCCTACAATGAGCAGTTCTTC. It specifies CASSLQGAYNEQFF.